Listed below are T cell receptor beta chains from one sample, sequenced in a study of blood T cell repertoires in COVID-19. Clones were sequenced by immunoSEQ multiplex PCR, and TCRdb holds only the in-frame ones, with some missing. This table holds some 170,000 clones, 80% to 85% found once. Sequencing was performed on peripheral blood. These receptors originate from a woman aged 40-49 years with COVID-19, enrolled during active disease. The CDR3 runs from the conserved cysteine through the conserved F or W. The order of the fields is J gene, D gene, V gene, clone size, CDR3 DNA, CDR3 protein. D genes are given only for firm matches. The size of a clone is reported for some rows only, either as once, few or many, or as a class for expanded clones.

j_gene: TRBJ1-5; d_gene: -; v_gene: TRBV21-1; abundance: -; CDR3nt: TGTGCCAGCAGCAATTCAACGGCAAACAGTAGCAATCAGCCCCAGCATTTT; CDR3aa: CASSNSTANSSNQPQHF
j_gene: TRBJ2-3; d_gene: TRBD2; v_gene: TRBV10-3; abundance: -; CDR3nt: TGTGCCATCAGTGTCTCCACTAGCGGGGAAGATACGCAGTATTTT; CDR3aa: CAISVSTSGEDTQYF
j_gene: TRBJ2-3; d_gene: TRBD2; v_gene: TRBV20-1; abundance: -; CDR3nt: TGCAGTGCTAGTCTTGCGGGGGGGATTACAGATACGCAGTATTTT; CDR3aa: CSASLAGGITDTQYF
j_gene: TRBJ2-7; d_gene: -; v_gene: TRBV19; abundance: -; CDR3nt: TGTGCCAGTTCCCAGGGCCGCGCCTTCTACGAGCAGTACTTC; CDR3aa: CASSQGRAFYEQYF
j_gene: TRBJ2-7; d_gene: -; v_gene: TRBV18; abundance: -; CDR3nt: TGTGCCAGCTCACCCCTAGGTGACGAGCAGTACTTC; CDR3aa: CASSPLGDEQYF
j_gene: TRBJ2-1; d_gene: TRBD2; v_gene: TRBV3-1/TRBV3-2; abundance: -; CDR3nt: TGTGCCAGCAGCCTTACTAGCGGCAACAACAATGAGCAGTTCTTC; CDR3aa: CASSLTSGNNNEQFF
j_gene: TRBJ1-3; d_gene: TRBD1; v_gene: TRBV5-1; abundance: -; CDR3nt: TGCGCCAGCAGCTTGGGTCTAACAGGGGACACCATATATTTT; CDR3aa: CASSLGLTGDTIYF
j_gene: TRBJ2-7; d_gene: TRBD1; v_gene: TRBV24-1; abundance: -; CDR3nt: TGTGCCACCAGTGATTTTGACAGGGCCTTATCCTACGAGCAGTACTTC; CDR3aa: CATSDFDRALSYEQYF
j_gene: TRBJ2-5; d_gene: -; v_gene: TRBV12-3/TRBV12-4; abundance: -; CDR3nt: TGTGCCAGCAGTTATCGGGAAACCCAGTACTTC; CDR3aa: CASSYRETQYF
j_gene: TRBJ1-4; d_gene: TRBD1; v_gene: TRBV18; abundance: -; CDR3nt: TGTGCCAGCTCGTACTCCGGGACAGCTGTGGGTGAAAAACTGTTTTTT; CDR3aa: CASSYSGTAVGEKLFF
j_gene: TRBJ2-3; d_gene: TRBD1; v_gene: TRBV5-1; abundance: -; CDR3nt: TGCGCCAGCAAACGGACAGGGGGCACAGATACGCAGTATTTT; CDR3aa: CASKRTGGTDTQYF
j_gene: TRBJ1-1; d_gene: TRBD1; v_gene: TRBV7-9; abundance: -; CDR3nt: TGTGCCAGCAGCTTAGCACAGGGGGGCACTGAAGCTTTCTTT; CDR3aa: CASSLAQGGTEAFF
j_gene: TRBJ2-3; d_gene: -; v_gene: TRBV21-1; abundance: -; CDR3nt: TGTGCCAGCAGCAAATCTGGACTAGCGGGAGGGCCGGGAGATACGCAGTATTTT; CDR3aa: CASSKSGLAGGPGDTQYF
j_gene: TRBJ1-1; d_gene: TRBD1; v_gene: TRBV29-1; abundance: few; CDR3nt: TGCAGCGTTGATGACAGGGGACCGACTGAAGCTTTCTTT; CDR3aa: CSVDDRGPTEAFF
j_gene: TRBJ1-5; d_gene: -; v_gene: TRBV6-2/TRBV6-3; abundance: -; CDR3nt: TGTGCCAGCAGTTTGGACAGAAATCAGCCCCAGCATTTT; CDR3aa: CASSLDRNQPQHF
j_gene: TRBJ2-7; d_gene: -; v_gene: TRBV9; abundance: few; CDR3nt: TGTGCCAGCAGCGTAGCCACCCACACCGTGGCCTACGAGCAGTACTTC; CDR3aa: CASSVATHTVAYEQYF
j_gene: TRBJ2-1; d_gene: TRBD2; v_gene: TRBV19; abundance: -; CDR3nt: TGTGCCAGTAGTATTCCAGCGGGGGGGCCCAATGAGCAGTTCTTC; CDR3aa: CASSIPAGGPNEQFF
j_gene: TRBJ1-2; d_gene: TRBD1; v_gene: TRBV19; abundance: -; CDR3nt: TGTGCCAGTAGTGCGACAGGGTTTAACAACTATGGCTACACCTTC; CDR3aa: CASSATGFNNYGYTF
j_gene: TRBJ1-4; d_gene: -; v_gene: TRBV5-1; abundance: -; CDR3nt: TGCGCCAGCAGCCGAGGGGGAACTAATGAAAAACTGTTTTTT; CDR3aa: CASSRGGTNEKLFF
j_gene: TRBJ2-5; d_gene: -; v_gene: TRBV11-1; abundance: -; CDR3nt: TGTGCCAGCAGCCAGGGGAGCAGCCAAGAGACCCAGTACTTC; CDR3aa: CASSQGSSQETQYF
j_gene: TRBJ1-3; d_gene: -; v_gene: TRBV3-1/TRBV3-2; abundance: -; CDR3nt: TGTGCCAGCAGCACACGACTGAGCTCTGGAAACACCATATATTTT; CDR3aa: CASSTRLSSGNTIYF
j_gene: TRBJ2-7; d_gene: TRBD1; v_gene: TRBV4-1; abundance: -; CDR3nt: TGCGCCAGCAGCCGCCACACCCGGACAGGGGGCTACGAGCAGTACTTC; CDR3aa: CASSRHTRTGGYEQYF
j_gene: TRBJ1-2; d_gene: TRBD1; v_gene: TRBV29-1; abundance: -; CDR3nt: TGCAGCGTCATAGACAGGGTGGCTGGCTACACCTTC; CDR3aa: CSVIDRVAGYTF
j_gene: TRBJ2-1; d_gene: TRBD1; v_gene: TRBV27; abundance: -; CDR3nt: TGTGCCAGCAGTTTACTTGGGACAGGCAATGAGCAGTTCTTC; CDR3aa: CASSLLGTGNEQFF
j_gene: TRBJ2-2; d_gene: -; v_gene: TRBV12-3/TRBV12-4; abundance: -; CDR3nt: TGTGCCAGCAGCCACATGTGGACCGGGGAGCTGTTTTTT; CDR3aa: CASSHMWTGELFF
j_gene: TRBJ2-7; d_gene: TRBD1; v_gene: TRBV28; abundance: -; CDR3nt: TGTGCCAGCAGCCAGGGCGGGACAGGGTCCCACGAGCAGTACTTC; CDR3aa: CASSQGGTGSHEQYF
j_gene: TRBJ1-1; d_gene: TRBD1; v_gene: TRBV2; abundance: -; CDR3nt: TGTGCCAGATGGACAGGGCCGATGACTGAAGCTTTCTTT; CDR3aa: CARWTGPMTEAFF
j_gene: TRBJ1-1; d_gene: -; v_gene: TRBV7-2; abundance: few; CDR3nt: TGTGCCAGCAGCCCTGGACAGTTGAGCACTGAAGCTTTCTTT; CDR3aa: CASSPGQLSTEAFF
j_gene: TRBJ2-7; d_gene: -; v_gene: TRBV5-6; abundance: once; CDR3nt: TGTGCCAGCAGCTTGGAACTGGTGGACGAGCAGTACTTC; CDR3aa: CASSLELVDEQYF
j_gene: TRBJ2-3; d_gene: -; v_gene: TRBV11-2; abundance: -; CDR3nt: TGTGCCAGCAGCTTAAACAGGGTCACAGATACGCAGTATTTT; CDR3aa: CASSLNRVTDTQYF
j_gene: TRBJ2-7; d_gene: -; v_gene: TRBV5-6; abundance: -; CDR3nt: TGTGCCAGCAGCCGTCTAGCCCTCCTAGAGTACGAGCAGTACTTC; CDR3aa: CASSRLALLEYEQYF
j_gene: TRBJ2-7; d_gene: TRBD1; v_gene: TRBV7-3; abundance: -; CDR3nt: TGTGCCAGCAGCTACCGGGACAGGGGTGGTGAGCAGTACTTC; CDR3aa: CASSYRDRGGEQYF
j_gene: TRBJ1-2; d_gene: -; v_gene: TRBV3-1/TRBV3-2; abundance: -; CDR3nt: TGTGCCAGCAGCCAAAGGGGTCCCAGGGACTATGGCTACACCTTC; CDR3aa: CASSQRGPRDYGYTF
j_gene: TRBJ1-5; d_gene: TRBD1; v_gene: TRBV25-1; abundance: -; CDR3nt: TGTGCCAGCAGTGGCCGAGGACAGGGGACATATCAGCCCCAGCATTTT; CDR3aa: CASSGRGQGTYQPQHF
j_gene: TRBJ1-6; d_gene: TRBD1; v_gene: TRBV2; abundance: -; CDR3nt: TGTGCCAGCAGTGGACAGGGTTCCGGCTCACCCCTCCACTTT; CDR3aa: CASSGQGSGSPLHF
j_gene: TRBJ2-7; d_gene: -; v_gene: TRBV27; abundance: -; CDR3nt: TGTGCCAGCAGTTTATCCCCAGACTACGAGCAGTACTTC; CDR3aa: CASSLSPDYEQYF
j_gene: TRBJ2-2; d_gene: -; v_gene: TRBV7-9; abundance: -; CDR3nt: TGTGCCAGCAGCTTACCGCCAATTCCGGGCACCGGGGAGCTGTTTTTT; CDR3aa: CASSLPPIPGTGELFF
j_gene: TRBJ2-1; d_gene: TRBD2; v_gene: TRBV10-1; abundance: -; CDR3nt: TGCGCCAGCAGCCTAGCGGGGGCTAATGAGCAGTTCTTC; CDR3aa: CASSLAGANEQFF
j_gene: TRBJ2-1; d_gene: TRBD2; v_gene: TRBV7-8; abundance: -; CDR3nt: TGTGCCAGCAGCGAATCTACCGGGACTAGCGGGGTGAATGAGCAGTTCTTC; CDR3aa: CASSESTGTSGVNEQFF
j_gene: TRBJ1-1; d_gene: -; v_gene: TRBV7-8; abundance: -; CDR3nt: TGTGCCAGCAGCTTGGTCTCCAGGGACACTGAAGCTTTCTTT; CDR3aa: CASSLVSRDTEAFF
j_gene: TRBJ1-3; d_gene: -; v_gene: TRBV7-9; abundance: -; CDR3nt: TGTGCCAGCAGACAGGGTCTCTCTGGAAACACCATATATTTT; CDR3aa: CASRQGLSGNTIYF